This T cell receptor beta chain was recorded in a study of vaccination and CD4 T cells after COVID-19. Deletions cut 4 bases from V and 0 bases from J, with 15 bases between. The CDR3 covers 16 residues. Germline CDR1 reads MNHEY; CDR2 reads SVGEGT. This clonotype turned up a few times. The antigen is unknown. Treatment indicated: approximately nine-day PBMC culture with coronavirus spike peptide pools or control peptides (ViraFEST assay). Sequencing of cultured CD4+ T cell DNA used the Oncomine TCR Beta short-read assay. TCRdb reprocessed the PCR reads via MiXCR and lists one record per CDR3 protein. Here the sample spans fewer than 15,000 distinct CDR3 sequences, 20% to 25% being singletons.

V gene TRBV6-2 or TRBV6-3 combines with J gene TRBJ2-5; no reliable D call. This clonotype was sampled from a human donor who received a COVID-19 vaccine. Sequences were derived from CD4+ T cells from blood, cultured in vitro, sampled before SARS-CoV-2 vaccination. The CDR3 loop is CASSFRQSHYQETQYF. The CDR3 nucleotides are TGTGCCAGCAGTTTTCGGCAGAGCCATTACCAAGAGACCCAGTACTTC.